This is a list of T cell receptor beta chains from one sample in a study of OX40 agonist ivuxolimab in advanced cancers. Libraries were prepared by immunoSEQ multiplex PCR; TCRdb keeps only in-frame clonotypes and omits some of them. The data hold about 59,000 clones, with 65% to 85% observed a single time. The material sequenced was CD4+ or CD8+ T cells sorted from blood, taken in a trial of the OX40 agonist ivuxolimab. Source of these receptors: an adult with an advanced solid tumor such as melanoma, head and neck, liver or kidney cancer. CDR3s include the opening cysteine and the closing phenylalanine or tryptophan. D genes are given only for firm matches. Where a row states a size, it is once, few, many or the class of an expanded clone; other rows omit it.

abundance	v_gene	d_gene	j_gene	CDR3nt	CDR3aa
NA	TRBV19	NA	TRBJ1-2	TGTGCCAGTAGTGCTCAACAGGGCGGCTACACCTTC	CASSAQQGGYTF
NA	TRBV30	TRBD2	TRBJ2-7	TGTGCCTGGAGTGTAGGGCTAGCGGCCTCCTACGAGCAGTACTTC	CAWSVGLAASYEQYF
NA	TRBV6-1	TRBD1	TRBJ2-3	TGTGCCAGCAGGCAGACAGGGGCAACAGATACGCAGTATTTT	CASRQTGATDTQYF
few	TRBV7-7	NA	TRBJ1-3	TGTGCCAGCAGCCGGGACTCGAGCTCTGGAAACACCATATATTTT	CASSRDSSSGNTIYF
once	TRBV7-9	NA	TRBJ2-7	TGTGCCAGCAGCTTAGCAGGGGCACAATACGAGCAGTACTTC	CASSLAGAQYEQYF
NA	TRBV5-4	TRBD2	TRBJ2-5	TGTGCCAGCTGGACTAGCGGGTTCCAAGAGACCCAGTACTTC	CASWTSGFQETQYF
once	TRBV19	TRBD1	TRBJ2-1	TGTGCCAGCACCGGGACAGGGGTCTACAATGAGCAGTTCTTC	CASTGTGVYNEQFF
NA	TRBV5-4	NA	TRBJ2-7	TGTGCCAGCAGCGGAAGAGGCCCCGGCTCCGAGCAGTACTTC	CASSGRGPGSEQYF
NA	TRBV6-5	NA	TRBJ1-1	TGTGCCAGCAGTATCAGGGGCGGGAACACTGAAGCTTTCTTT	CASSIRGGNTEAFF
NA	TRBV30	NA	TRBJ2-2	TGTGCCTGGAGGCAGAAAGGGGGGGGCACCGGGGAGCTGTTTTTT	CAWRQKGGGTGELFF